This T cell receptor (beta chain) was captured by sequencing in a study of PD-1 blockade in classical Hodgkin lymphoma. Only in-frame clones appear in the TCRdb table, and some are missing; sequencing was by immunoSEQ multiplex PCR. The table has tens of thousands of clones, about 80% seen once. Notes on the study in general: Newly diagnosed patients had baseline TCR diversity that was reportedly lower than that of healthy donors. CD8+ TCR diversity did not rise significantly by C4D1, unlike CD4+. Baseline diversity in complete responders resembled that of newly diagnosed patients.

Germline values: CDR1 MDHEN, CDR2 SYDVKM. The CDR3 runs to 15 residues. V dropped 6 bases and J dropped 3 bases, with 18 bases sitting between them. Described time point: cycle 4 day 1 (C4D1), after five to seven weeks of nivolumab. Autologous stem cell transplantation was followed by relapse in every patient, and brentuximab vedotin exposure varied. Best responses were complete response, partial response or progressive disease. This clone was picked up a small number of times. Its target is unknown. The starting material was peripheral blood mononuclear cells (PBMCs), obtained before the fourth cycle of nivolumab. This TCR was sampled from a human donor with classical Hodgkin lymphoma. The chain joins TRBV28 to TRBJ2-7, with D unresolved. The CDR3 sequence is CASSPPDKLFYEQYF. CDR3 DNA: TGTGCCAGCAGCCCACCAGATAAGCTTTTCTACGAGCAGTACTTC. Full variable domain (remainder filled in from reference TRBV28 and TRBJ2-7): DVKVTQSSRYLVKRTGEKVFLECVQDMDHENMFWYRQDPGLGLRLIYFSYDVKMKEKGDIPEGYSVSREKKERFSLILESASTNQTSMYLCASSPPDKLFYEQYFGPGTRLTVT.